The T cell receptor (beta chain) described here comes from a study of cytomegalovirus exposure and HLA in healthy donors (dated by TCRdb to about 2017). As for the study more broadly: An earlier analysis of a few hundred of the donors reported under 300 Gb of sequence data and around 120 million unique TCR beta sequences obtained from around 180 million T cells. Both class I and class II loci were covered by HLA typing, at four-digit resolution. The study aimed to test whether cataloging public T cell receptors could reveal signatures of past pathogen exposure. Using immunosequencing, the study profiled T cell repertoires from some 670 subjects and related those repertoires to cytomegalovirus serostatus. A later genetic analysis used genome-wide SNP genotypes for about 55% of the 666 donors, treating that subset as a discovery cohort. An early release that covered approximately 600 HLA-typed donors contained around 300 gigabases of sequencing data and tens of millions of unique TCR sequences. To decide whether each TCR beta V gene segment behaved as functional or pseudogenic, an earlier analysis of fewer than 750 of the donors relied on high-throughput TCR beta sequencing. Donor age, sex, ethnicity and CMV serostatus were compiled alongside the repertoire data. The number of typed donors differed by locus: roughly 629-640 for A, B, C, DRB1 and DQB1; roughly 510 for DQA1; 606 for DPA1; and roughly 450 for DPB1. All discovery cohort repertoires had been generated on a single sequencing platform. Of the approximately 400 genotyped donors, less than 85% were placed in the genetic ancestry cluster associated with self-reported Caucasian donors. To predict cytomegalovirus infection status, the study brought together high-throughput TCR immunosequencing, statistical association of individual TCRs with disease status, and machine learning. Because of strong linkage in the cohort, 5 or 6 DR-DQ haplotypes were treated as single units for association and clustering. On average, over 200,000 unique TCR beta nucleotide sequences were sequenced per donor among a few hundred genotyped donors of the cohort, with roughly 18% of those sequences being non-productive. To study patterns of TCR occurrence, a later analysis re-analyzed previously published TCR beta repertoires from 550 to 800 donors and added high-resolution HLA genotyping. Besides the first cohort of more than 650 subjects, a separate validation cohort made up of 120 different subjects was used. In the later analysis, no new phenotypic data were used to find candidate immune exposures; instead, reliance was placed on TCR beta sequences and their occurrence across donors. General findings and caveats noted by the study authors: Cytomegalovirus status was reported to be diagnosed by the classifier with high specificity and sensitivity in both the original and validation cohorts. Only TCR beta chains were sequenced in this cohort, and the absence of alpha or paired-chain data limited detectable features. Some IMGT-functional V segments, including TRBV6-2 and TRBV6-3, could not be distinguished by the 87-base-pair reads and were therefore excluded. For the cohort, immune exposure information was limited to CMV serostatus. Compared with equally common non-associated chains, HLA-associated TCR beta chains in a later analysis were more clonally expanded and had lower generation probabilities. Sequencing depth was assumed to be roughly uniform across donors in the presence/absence analyses, though that assumption may not hold. Over 15 rarely observed V segments, including chromosome 9 orphons, were excluded from the earlier analysis of several hundred of the donors because counts were too low. A cluster of highly shared sequence variants was judged likely to be a technical artifact of the sequencing pipeline. In a later analysis, most CMV-associated TCR beta chains were found to appear HLA-restricted, with HLA associations seemingly driven largely by CMV exposure. According to a later genetic analysis, donors in an Asian-associated ancestry cluster had fewer N-insertions in productive TCRs than the approximately 700-donor mean. When HLA alleles, especially DR and DQ, strongly co-occurred, attributing TCR associations to individual alleles was difficult. In vitro tests confirmed that a few of the cytomegalovirus-associated TCR beta chains recognize cytomegalovirus antigens. Because HLA typing was missing for some donors at each locus, association tests included only the typed subset. In a later analysis, over 15,000 TCR beta sequences were associated with specific HLA alleles at a false discovery rate of 0.05. A total of 150 or so TCR beta chains were listed by the study as associated with cytomegalovirus. Most TCR sequences were seen in very few donors, while some public TCRs were found in many individuals. A later genetic analysis associated a missense DCLRE1C variant with V-gene and J-gene trimming of TCR beta chains, and an independent cohort replicated the association. Correlated functional status among segregating V segments might be attributable to linkage disequilibrium, but an unknown experimental factor could not be ruled out. The authors suggested that the approach could potentially be extended to other disease states and immunological phenotypes. In a later analysis, several top co-occurrence clusters were reported to appear linked to parvovirus B19, influenza, CMV and Epstein-Barr virus. Broadly in line with IMGT annotations, most TCR beta V segments showed up in productive rearrangements about 87% or about 30% of the time in an earlier analysis of 450 to 600 of the donors. A further reported finding was that TCR beta sequences accurately predicted the HLA-A and HLA-B alleles for most subjects in the first cohort. In a later analysis, the rate of TCR association differed among HLA loci, with DRB1 alleles having the most associated TCRs and HLA-C alleles having the fewest.

CDR1 and CDR2 (LGHNA, YNFKEQ) derive from the germline V gene. The CDR3, from cysteine to phenylalanine, totals 20 residues. Of the read, only the CDR3 DNA is kept; its 60 bases are in frame from base 1. V is clipped by 0 bases and J by 3 bases, and the sequence between their germline boundaries is 26 bases long. This clone was counted a single time. The antigen it recognizes is unknown. Within one base of it there is no much larger clone, and no base qualities were kept. Libraries came from the immunoSEQ multiplex PCR assay. The multiplex PCR relied on a mix of 60 forward primers for TCR Vbeta segments and 13 reverse primers for TCR Jbeta segments. The CDR3 region of rearranged TCR beta genes was amplified from genomic DNA by a multiplex PCR assay. The Illumina HiSeq System was used to sequence the amplified TCR beta libraries as 87-base-pair reads. Per the authors' processing: A later analysis counted some 80 million unique TCR beta chains across the 550 to 750 repertoires, and about 10 million of these chains were shared by at least two donors. To remove PCR and sequencing errors, raw reads were error-corrected and collapsed into unique sequences using a nearest-neighbor algorithm that merged closely related sequences. Alignment of CDR3 sequences to IMGT reference sequences was used to assign V, D and J gene segments. For a sequence to be retained, a match of at least six nucleotides was required to both a V gene segment and a J gene segment. A rearrangement counted as productive if the CDR3 had no stop codons and remained in frame with V and J, and every other rearrangement counted as non-productive. CDR3 was defined according to IMGT convention as the region running from the second conserved V-encoded cysteine to the conserved J-encoded phenylalanine. Sequences without an unambiguous match to a single V gene segment were excluded from the earlier analysis of approximately 600 of the donors. An earlier analysis of 587 of the donors called V segments functional above 56.7% productive rearrangements and segregating when the between-donor standard deviation exceeded 5%. A statistical classification framework was built for diagnosing cytomegalovirus status from the catalog of TCR beta chain sequences. A later analysis assigned V and J genes by comparing TCR nucleotide sequences with IMGT/GENE-DB human TR gene sequences. The TCRdist pipeline was used in a later analysis to assign CDR3 sequences and most-parsimonious VDJ recombination scenarios. In a later analysis, each TCR beta chain was defined by its CDR3 amino acid sequence together with its V-gene family, and reads without a unique V-gene family were excluded. As a way to deal with suspected cross-contamination and a sequencing artifact, a later analysis dropped over 550 nucleotide sequences that were highly shared and had low generation probability. For each public chain, a later analysis derived a clonal expansion index from normalized ranks of inferred template counts within each repertoire. Generation probabilities in a later analysis came from a VDJ recombination model fitted to out-of-frame rearrangements, and those results were checked against IGoR. A later analysis scored TCR-TCR, TCR-HLA and TCR-CMV co-occurrence with hypergeometric tests, applying a repertoire-size bias correction to TCR pairs. A later analysis estimated false discovery rates by permuting HLA or CMV assignments 20 times. In a later analysis, co-occurring TCRs were grouped using DBSCAN, and TCRdist sequence similarity was added for clustering within HLA-allele-positive subsets. Co-occurrence clustering excluded repertoires with fewer than 30,000 or more than 120,000 public chains, plus five with anomalous nucleotide sharing. This immuneACCESS table, as held by TCRdb, lists in-frame sequences with V and J called but not all clones. Of the missing ones, under half trace to an unresolved V gene in checked studies; the others have no known cause. D and trimming come from the DNA, and the V and J calls and clone size come from that table. In all, the sample holds some 180,000 clones, and around 80% of those were seen once. The ten largest clonotypes hold 1.3% to 1.5% of the sample.

The cohort comprised hundreds of healthy bone marrow donors. All cohort members were sampled while nominally healthy, although unrecorded immune exposures were likely present. The donor tested CMV seropositive and was one of the 289 seropositive cohort members. Each donor provided a peripheral blood sample, and peripheral blood mononuclear cells were used for TCR beta sequencing. Genomic DNA extraction from the blood cell samples was performed with the Qiagen DNeasy Blood Extraction Kit. The TCR sequence derives from a girl between 5 and 17 years old in good health and CMV-seropositive. Sequencing input: PBMCs. In this chain, TRBV4-2 is recombined with TRBJ1-2, with the D gene call left open. The DNA reads as follows: TGTGCCAGCAGCCAAGATGAAAGGCTAGGCCCGATTCCGCGGCACTATGGCTACACCTTC. It specifies CASSQDERLGPIPRHYGYTF.